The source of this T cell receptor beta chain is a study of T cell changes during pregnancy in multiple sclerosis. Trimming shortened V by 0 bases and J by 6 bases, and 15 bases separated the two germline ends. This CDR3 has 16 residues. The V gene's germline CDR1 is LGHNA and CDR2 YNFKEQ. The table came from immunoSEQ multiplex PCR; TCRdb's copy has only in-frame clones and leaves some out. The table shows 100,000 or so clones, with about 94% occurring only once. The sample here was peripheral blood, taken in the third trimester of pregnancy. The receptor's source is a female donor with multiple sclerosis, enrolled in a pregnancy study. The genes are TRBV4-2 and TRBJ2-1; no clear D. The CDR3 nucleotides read TGTGCCAGCAGCCAAGAAGGCAGTGCCACGGGCAATGAGCAGTTCTTC. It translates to CASSQEGSATGNEQFF.